These 3 T cell receptor beta chains were all obtained from the same sample, sequenced in a study of blood T cell repertoires in COVID-19. Some clones are missing from TCRdb's copy, which holds only in-frame ones; the method was immunoSEQ multiplex PCR. The sample carries approximately 200,000 clones, roughly 86% recorded once. The sequenced material came from PBMCs or T cells enriched from blood (not recorded which). The receptors stem from a young man with acute COVID-19.

The chain has TRBV7-8 and TRBJ2-7; possibly TRBD2 for D (5 bases). Looked up from germline, CDR1 is SGHVS and CDR2 is FQNEAQ. CDR3 length: 12 residues. Trimming took off 0 bases at V and 5 bases at J, with 5 bases between the two ends. This CDR3 is CASSLARDEQYF. As DNA, the CDR3 is TGTGCCAGCAGCTTAGCGAGGGACGAGCAGTACTTC.

The V gene is TRBV3-1 (or the pseudogene TRBV3-2), the J gene TRBJ1-1; the match to TRBD1 covers 7 bases. Trimming at V came to 6 bases and at J to 3 bases, leaving 7 bases not matched to a gene. The germline gives CDR1 LGHDT, CDR2 YNNKEL (reference sequence). CDR3 length: 14 residues. CDR3 coding DNA: TGTGCCAGCAGGCCTAGAGACAGGGACACTGAAGCTTTCTTT. Its translation: CASRPRDRDTEAFF.

CDR3 nucleotides: TGTGCCAGCAGTTTATTGGGCAGAAATCAGCCCCAGCATTTT. It specifies CASSLLGRNQPQHF. V gene TRBV27 combines with J gene TRBJ1-5; D is ambiguous. Germline V gene lookup returns CDR1 MNHEY and CDR2 SMNVEV (reference sequence). CDR3 length: 14 residues. V dropped 1 base and J dropped 4 bases, with 8 bases sitting between them.